Shown below are 14 T cell receptor beta chains from a single sample sequenced in a study of cytomegalovirus exposure and HLA in healthy donors. 13 Jbeta primers and 60 Vbeta primers were used for the PCR. Some clones are missing from TCRdb's copy, which holds only in-frame ones; the method was immunoSEQ multiplex PCR. This sample yields 130,000 or so clones, of which approximately 82% are seen a single time; around 3% belongs to the top ten. The sample taken for sequencing was PBMCs. These receptors were taken from a young man in good health and CMV-seropositive.

The V call is TRBV29-1, the J call TRBJ2-1; a weak D match, TRBD2 (6 bases). The CDR3 contains 15 residues. The germline gives CDR1 SQVTM, CDR2 ANQGSEA. V dropped 4 bases and J dropped 0 bases, with 13 bases sitting between them. The CDR3 loop is CSVVEGFGSYNEQFF. The CDR3 region has the DNA TGCAGCGTTGTGGAGGGGTTTGGCTCCTACAATGAGCAGTTCTTC.

The V and J genes are TRBV4-1 and TRBJ2-1; 11 nucleotides line up with TRBD1. V gave up 4 bases and J gave up 8 bases; unmatched junction bases: 4. The CDR3 is made up of 14 amino acids. Germline CDR1 MGHRA, CDR2 YSYEKL. CDR3 sequence reads: CASSLWTGGDEQFF. As DNA, the CDR3 is TGCGCCAGCAGCCTCTGGACAGGGGGCGATGAGCAGTTCTTC.

This clone has just a few counts. This chain joins TRBV28 and TRBJ2-3, with 8 positions matching TRBD2. J lost 3 bases, V lost 4 bases, and 6 bases had no gene match. Germline V gene data show CDR1 as MDHEN and CDR2 as SYDVKM. This CDR3 region has 15 residues. DNA of the CDR3: TGTGCCAGCAGTTCCCAAGCGGGAGTTACAGATACGCAGTATTTT. Translated: CASSSQAGVTDTQYF.

The gene calls are TRBV7-9 and TRBJ2-7; 9 bases are a match to TRBD2. J lost 2 bases, V lost 8 bases, and 4 bases had no gene match. CDR1 and CDR2 from the germline V gene are SEHNR and FQNEAQ (reference sequence). This CDR3 has 13 residues. The CDR3 is CASSSGMAYEQYF. CDR3 in DNA: TGTGCCAGCTCTAGCGGGATGGCCTACGAGCAGTACTTC.

V gene TRBV5-1 combines with J gene TRBJ2-4; TRBD1 aligns across 10 bases. There are 17 residues in the CDR3. V was pared by 0 bases and J by 0 bases, with 3 bases of the junction left unmatched. CDR1 is SGHRS, CDR2 YFSETQ, per germline. CDR3 loop: CASSLGQGAGAKNIQYF. CDR3 DNA: TGCGCCAGCAGCTTGGGACAGGGGGCCGGAGCCAAAAACATTCAGTACTTC.

This clone showed up just a few times. The V call is TRBV7-2, the J call TRBJ2-7; maybe TRBD2 (5 bases). In germline, CDR1 is SGHTA, CDR2 FQGNSA. V was trimmed by 6 bases and J by 4 bases, leaving 19 bases between them. This CDR3 comprises 15 residues. The CDR3 coding sequence is TGTGCCAGCAGTATAGTGGGAGACACGGCGTACGAGCAGTACTTC. Its protein is CASSIVGDTAYEQYF.

This chain connects TRBV4-1 to TRBJ2-1, with TRBD2 matching 13 bases. Germline V gene lookup returns CDR1 MGHRA and CDR2 YSYEKL. The V gene end was trimmed by 0 bases and the J gene end by 9 bases; junction bases not matched to a gene: 8. The CDR3 extends over 17 amino acids. This chain's CDR3 is CASSQDGWTSGSTEQFF. The CDR3 DNA is TGCGCCAGCAGCCAAGATGGGTGGACTAGCGGGAGCACTGAGCAGTTCTTC.

This chain joins TRBV19 and TRBJ2-1; TRBD2 matches 12 bases. CDR1 is LNHDA, CDR2 SQIVND, per germline (reference sequence). V lost 5 bases and J lost 2; bases outside the gene matches: 7. The CDR3 runs to 17 residues. The CDR3 DNA follows: TGTGCCAGTAGTCAGACTAGCGGGAGTTTAACCTACAATGAGCAGTTCTTC. This translates into CASSQTSGSLTYNEQFF.

Only a few counts were recorded for this clone. CDR3 bases: TGTGCCATCAGTGACCGGGACAGGGGGGAGGCAGATACGCAGTATTTT. Its translation is CAISDRDRGEADTQYF. This rearrangement joins TRBV10-3 to TRBJ2-3; 11 bases align to TRBD1. CDR3 size: 16 residues. Germline V CDR1 and CDR2: ENHRY, SYGVKD. With V trimmed by 3 bases and J by 4 bases, 6 bases remained unmatched.

The chain joins TRBV6-5 to TRBJ2-3; 7 bases line up with TRBD1. Germline V CDR1 and CDR2: MNHEY, SVGAGI. The ends lost 4 bases at V and 10 bases at J; junction bases unmatched: 11. The CDR3 length is 14 residues. The CDR3: CASSSYRDRGSQYF. CDR3 sequence (DNA): TGTGCCAGCAGTTCTTACCGGGACAGAGGCTCGCAGTATTTT.

J is TRBJ2-7 and V is TRBV19, with a tentative D call TRBD1 (6 bases). V lost 2 bases, J lost 5 bases, and 13 bases lay in between. The CDR3 spans 14 residues. Germline CDR1 and CDR2: LNHDA and SQIVND (reference sequence). The CDR3 spells CASSIFGGSDEQYF. DNA of the CDR3: TGTGCCAGTAGTATATTTGGGGGCAGCGACGAGCAGTACTTC.

This chain links TRBV7-9 with TRBJ2-3, with D maybe TRBD2 (5 bases). With 2 bases removed from V and 6 bases from J, the gap between germline ends came to 12 bases. Looked up from germline, CDR1 is SEHNR and CDR2 is FQNEAQ (reference sequence). The CDR3 is 14 residues long. The chain's CDR3 is CASSLIEGGDTQYF. DNA of the CDR3: TGTGCCAGCAGCTTAATAGAGGGTGGCGATACGCAGTATTTT.

The chain employs TRBV10-1 and TRBJ1-1; 10 nucleotides align to TRBD1. The V and J ends lost 4 bases and 5 bases, in that order; junction bases with no gene match: 10. CDR3 length: 16 residues. The germline V gene has CDR1 WNHNN and CDR2 SYGVQD (reference sequence). CDR3 amino acids: CASSGVRTGGKTEAFF. CDR3 sequence (DNA): TGCGCCAGCAGTGGGGTACGGACAGGGGGTAAAACTGAAGCTTTCTTT.

The V call is TRBV28, the J call TRBJ2-7; TRBD1 agrees at 9 bases. This CDR3 has 14 residues. Losses at the gene ends were 4 bases for V and 3 bases for J; bases not matched to a gene: 4. Germline CDR1 MDHEN, CDR2 SYDVKM. The CDR3 is CASSSGQGFYEQYF. The CDR3 DNA reads as TGTGCCAGCAGTTCGGGACAGGGATTCTACGAGCAGTACTTC.